The subject of this entry is one T cell receptor beta chain. Since a much larger clone is just one base distant, this may be a read error. In this CDR3 the conserved last residue, phenylalanine or tryptophan, is missing, so a read error is likely. The data originate from a study of T cells in Graves' hyperthyroidism and ophthalmopathy. Clinical symptoms, serum thyroxine, TRAb, thyroid ultrasound and orbital computed tomography established diagnosis. RNA transcripts provided the source from which TCR beta CDR3 regions were amplified. Initially, a first-round RT-PCR of the TCR CDR3 employed the HTBI primer set. MiXCR, run by TCRdb on the multiplex PCR reads, gives a single entry per CDR3 protein. The table has hundreds of thousands of distinct CDR3 sequences, 11% to 15% seen once. V lost 8 bases, J lost 7 bases, and 12 bases lay in between. This CDR3 is built from 12 residues.

Sequencing was performed on blood. J is TRBJ2-1 and V is TRBV12-3 or TRBV12-4; D possibly corresponds to TRBD2 (6 bases). This TCR came from a woman between 18 and 30 years old with Graves' hyperthyroidism. The CDR3 DNA is TGTGCCAGCGATCAAGGGAGGAATGAGCAGTTCCTC. Encoded protein: CASDQGRNEQFL.